Shown below are 9 T cell receptor beta chains from a single sample sequenced in a study of T-cell reconstitution after alpha-beta-depleted transplantation in children. During its preparation, the TCRbeta library received unique molecular identifiers. TCRdb processed the PCR reads anew with MiXCR; each CDR3 protein has one entry. The sample has 480,000 or so distinct CDR3 sequences; roughly a tenth are singletons. Sample: PBMCs, taken before TCRalphabeta/CD19-depleted stem cell transplant. These receptors came from a child between 2 and 9 years old with inherited bone marrow failure, due to receive a stem cell transplant.

This clonotype occurred many times. The chain has TRBV12-3 or TRBV12-4 and TRBJ1-2; 7 bases fit TRBD1. The junction had 3 bases not matched to a gene; V was cut back by 3 bases and J by 5 bases. The CDR3 is 13 residues long. In DNA form, the CDR3 reads TGTGCCAGCAGTTTTAACAGGGGTTATGGCTACACCTTC. Protein sequence: CASSFNRGYGYTF.

The rearrangement uses TRBV7-2 and TRBJ2-1; TRBD1 agrees at 10 bases. Germline V gene lookup returns CDR1 SGHTA and CDR2 FQGNSA. The V and J ends lost 5 bases and 0 bases, in that order; junction bases with no gene match: 7. The CDR3 totals 17 residues. Written as DNA, the CDR3 is TGTGCCAGCAGCCGGACAGGGGGTGGGAGCTCCTACAATGAGCAGTTCTTC. It specifies CASSRTGGGSSYNEQFF.

V is TRBV20-1 and J is TRBJ1-1; TRBD1 is a possible D gene (5 bases). Germline assignment: CDR1 DFQATT and CDR2 SNEGSKA (reference sequence). The CDR3 extends over 18 amino acids. Between the trimmed V and J ends, which lost 0 bases and 1 base, there was a span of 21 bases. The CDR3 loop is CSARDGRGFRYPNTEAFF. CDR3 nucleotide sequence: TGCAGTGCTAGAGATGGGCGGGGGTTTAGATACCCGAACACTGAAGCTTTCTTT.

This clonotype was seen repeatedly, ten times or more. This chain joins TRBV6-1 and TRBJ1-5; weak D call: TRBD1 (5 bases). The CDR3 consists of 13 residues. V lost 6 bases and J 4 bases, leaving 10 bases between the germline ends. Germline V gene data show CDR1 as MNHNS and CDR2 as SASEGT. CDR3 DNA: TGTGCCAGCAGCCAGGGTTGGAATCAGCCCCAGCATTTT. This codes for CASSQGWNQPQHF.

This clonotype was found many times. The chain employs TRBV20-1 and TRBJ2-3; 9 positions match TRBD2. This CDR3 has 17 residues. In germline, CDR1 is DFQATT, CDR2 SNEGSKA (reference sequence). J gave up 6 bases and V 0 bases, and 13 bases lay outside the gene matches. This chain's CDR3 is CSARDPRGGLARDTQYF. The DNA of the CDR3 is TGCAGTGCTAGAGACCCCCGCGGCGGACTAGCGAGGGATACGCAGTATTTT.

This clonotype came up a few times. The rearrangement uses TRBV29-1 and TRBJ2-1, with D unclear. The CDR3 spans 14 residues. Germline loops: CDR1 SQVTM, CDR2 ANQGSEA. V lost 1 base, J lost 3 bases, and 10 bases lay in between. The CDR3 loop is CSVEGHRDYNEQFF. DNA for the CDR3: TGCAGCGTTGAAGGGCACCGCGACTACAATGAGCAGTTCTTC.

Turning to this clonotype: At one of its ends the junction is not consistent with the germline gene, which may arise from a read error. The chain employs TRBV28 and TRBJ2-3; TRBD2 aligns across 9 bases. CDR1 MDHEN and CDR2 SYDVKM come from the germline V gene. This CDR3 is 16 amino acids long. This CDR3 is CASTNRGLAGLKGLDF. CDR3 nucleotide sequence: TGTGCCAGCACCAACCGAGGCCTAGCGGGACTCAAGGGTCTGGATTTT.

This clonotype appeared a single time. A read error may be the cause here, since a much bigger clone is one base away. The chain couples TRBV6-2 or TRBV6-3 to TRBJ2-1; 10 bases line up with TRBD2. CDR3 length: 15 amino acids. The J segment lost 7 bases and the V segment lost 6 bases, leaving 9 bases of the junction unmatched. Germline V gene lookup returns CDR1 MNHEY and CDR2 SVGEGT. CDR3 bases: TGTGCCAGCAGACCTGGGACTAGCGCGAGTAATGAGCAGTTCTTC. Translating gives CASRPGTSASNEQFF.

This clonotype has at least ten counts. The chain is built from TRBV10-2 and TRBJ2-7, with 9 bases matching TRBD2. CDR3 length equals 13 residues. Looked up from germline, CDR1 is WSHSY and CDR2 is SAAADI. Trimming removed 9 bases from V and 1 base from J; junction bases left unmatched: 4. Here the CDR3 DNA reads TGCGCCAGTATAGCGGGAGCGTCCTACGAGCAGTACTTC. Residues: CASIAGASYEQYF.